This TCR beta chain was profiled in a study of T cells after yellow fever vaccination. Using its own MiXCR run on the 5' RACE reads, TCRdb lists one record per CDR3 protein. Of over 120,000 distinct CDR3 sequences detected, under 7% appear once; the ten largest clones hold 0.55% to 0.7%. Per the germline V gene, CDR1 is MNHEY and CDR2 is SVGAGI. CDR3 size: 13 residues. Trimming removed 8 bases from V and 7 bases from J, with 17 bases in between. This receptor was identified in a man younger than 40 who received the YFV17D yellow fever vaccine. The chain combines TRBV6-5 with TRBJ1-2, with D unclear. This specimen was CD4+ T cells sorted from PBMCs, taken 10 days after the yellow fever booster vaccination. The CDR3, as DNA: TGTGCCAGCCGCTACAGTGGCGTTGGTGGCTACACCTTC. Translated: CASRYSGVGGYTF.